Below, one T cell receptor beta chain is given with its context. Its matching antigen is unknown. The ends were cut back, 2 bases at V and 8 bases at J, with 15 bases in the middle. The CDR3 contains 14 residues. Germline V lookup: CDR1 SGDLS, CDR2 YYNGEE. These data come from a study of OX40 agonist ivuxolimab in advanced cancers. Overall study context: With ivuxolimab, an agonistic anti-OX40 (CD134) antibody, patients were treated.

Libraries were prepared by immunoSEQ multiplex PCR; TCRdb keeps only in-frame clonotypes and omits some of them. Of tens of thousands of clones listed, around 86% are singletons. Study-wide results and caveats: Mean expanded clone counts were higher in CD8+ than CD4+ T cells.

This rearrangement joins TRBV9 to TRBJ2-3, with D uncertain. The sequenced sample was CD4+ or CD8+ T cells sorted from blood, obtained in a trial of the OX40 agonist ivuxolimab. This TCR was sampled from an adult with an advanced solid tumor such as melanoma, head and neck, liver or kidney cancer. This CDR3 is CASSVRSHRGTQYF. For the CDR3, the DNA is TGTGCCAGCAGCGTCCGTTCCCACCGAGGTACGCAGTATTTT.